Each of the 7 T cell receptor beta chains below was sequenced from the same sample in a study of T-cell memory formation after mild COVID-19. TCRdb itself ran the 5' RACE reads through MiXCR, one entry per CDR3 protein. The table records under 450,000 distinct CDR3 sequences, 14% of them present only once. Sample: PBMCs or a T cell subset sorted from them (not recorded which). The receptors originated from a man between 18 and 29 years old who had mild COVID-19 (a few samples of this study predate the infection). Cell type and time point are not known.

This clonotype was seen a few times. This sequence joins TRBV7-9 and TRBJ2-4, with unresolved D. From germline, CDR1 is SEHNR and CDR2 FQNEAQ (reference sequence). The CDR3 spans 13 residues. V lost 2 bases, J lost 6 bases, and 8 bases lay in between. The CDR3 spells CASSLWDRNIQYF. The CDR3 region has the DNA TGTGCCAGCAGCTTATGGGATAGAAACATTCAGTACTTC.

This chain uses TRBV10-3 with TRBJ2-3; 8 bases align to TRBD2. The CDR3 sequence is 17 residues long. In germline, CDR1 is ENHRY, CDR2 SYGVKD. V lost 2 bases to trimming and J lost 3 bases; unmatched junction nucleotides: 10. CDR3 loop: CAISEPLAGGITDTQYF. The CDR3 nucleotides read TGTGCCATCAGTGAGCCTTTGGCGGGGGGTATAACAGATACGCAGTATTTT.

This clonotype was observed a handful of times. The chain links TRBV6-1 to TRBJ2-3; D is ambiguous. Germline CDR1 and CDR2: MNHNS and SASEGT. The V end was cut by 0 bases, the J end by 2 bases, with 9 bases between. The CDR3 loop spans 15 amino acids. In DNA form, the CDR3 reads TGTGCCAGCAGTGAAGCCGGGCTCCTCACAGATACGCAGTATTTT. Its protein product is CASSEAGLLTDTQYF.

The V call is TRBV30, the J call TRBJ1-6; D uncertain. Germline CDR1 reads GTSNPN; CDR2 reads SVGIG (reference sequence). V lost 4 bases and J 8 bases, leaving 15 bases between the germline ends. The CDR3 loop spans 14 amino acids. The CDR3 DNA reads as TGTGCCTGGAATGTCTGGGGTGAGGATTCACCCCTCCACTTT. Protein sequence: CAWNVWGEDSPLHF.

J is TRBJ2-1 and V is TRBV20-1; 10 positions match TRBD1. CDR3 size: 12 residues. Germline assignment: CDR1 DFQATT and CDR2 SNEGSKA (reference sequence). Trimming at V came to 6 bases and at J to 8 bases, leaving 4 bases not matched to a gene. CDR3 loop: CSADRGRDEQFF. CDR3 sequence (DNA): TGCAGTGCCGACAGGGGGCGTGATGAGCAGTTCTTC.

V and J are TRBV18 and TRBJ2-7, with D perhaps matching TRBD2 (5 bases). The CDR3 loop spans 12 amino acids. V dropped 6 bases and J dropped 3 bases, with 9 bases sitting between them. The germline gives CDR1 KGHSH, CDR2 LQKENI. In nucleotides, the CDR3 is TGTGCCAGCTCTCTAGGACTCTACGAGCAGTACTTC. It yields the protein CASSLGLYEQYF.

The chain uses TRBV5-1 and TRBJ2-1; TRBD2 matches 12 bases. Germline assignment: CDR1 SGHRS and CDR2 YFSETQ. Trimming took 3 bases from V and 8 from J; bases not matched to a gene: 6. This CDR3 contains 15 residues. The CDR3 DNA follows: TGCGCCAGCAGCTGGCTAGCGGGGGGGCCAGATGAGCAGTTCTTC. It yields the protein CASSWLAGGPDEQFF.